One T cell receptor beta chain is described in this entry. This CDR3 region has 15 residues. The V end was cut by 2 bases, the J end by 1 base, with 14 bases between. CDR1 is DFQATT and CDR2 is SNEGSKA in the germline V gene (reference sequence). This entry comes from a study of T cell repertoires in cytomegalovirus infection. Study background: Both CMV infection and a matching HLA type were indicated by public TCR beta signatures.

One entry per CDR3 protein results from TCRdb running MiXCR on the reads. The repertoire holds about 310,000 distinct CDR3 sequences, with 15% to 20% as singletons. The rearrangement uses TRBV20-1 and TRBJ1-1; D ambiguous. Input material: PBMCs. This clonotype was obtained from a human donor in good health (CMV status not recorded). Some clones in this sample may be carry-over from other donors' samples. The DNA of the CDR3 is TGCAGTGCTAGATTAGCCATGGGCAGGAACACTGAAGCTTTCTTT. Amino acid sequence: CSARLAMGRNTEAFF.